The subject of this entry is one TCR beta chain. A read error may account for a junction end that differs from germline. The sample comes from a study of CD8+ T cells in alopecia areata. Sequencing used cDNA as its template, made by extracting RNA and reverse transcribing it. The method was immunoSEQ multiplex PCR; TCRdb's version includes in-frame clones alone and lacks a portion of them. The profile covers some 240,000 clones, with roughly 57% appearing a single time and 0.45% taken by the ten largest. Germline V CDR1 and CDR2: MNHNS, SASEGT. This CDR3 has 13 amino acids. Sequencing was performed on CD4+ T cells sorted from blood, taken at week 0. The chain recombines TRBV6-1 with TRBJ2-1, with TRBD2 as a possible D gene (5 bases). This TCR was recovered from a human donor with alopecia areata. Here the CDR3 reads CAISEGSADEQFF. The CDR3 DNA follows: TGTGCCATCAGTGAAGGGAGCGCCGATGAGCAGTTCTTC.